This is a list of T cell receptor beta chains from one sample in a study of OX40 agonist ivuxolimab in advanced cancers. The assay was immunoSEQ multiplex PCR, and TCRdb's table has in-frame clones only and misses some. The data hold about 68,000 clones, with approximately 86% observed a single time. The sequences come from CD4+ or CD8+ T cells sorted from blood, collected in a trial of the OX40 agonist ivuxolimab. These receptors were obtained from an adult with an advanced solid tumor such as melanoma, head and neck, liver or kidney cancer. Both conserved end residues are part of each CDR3. A D gene is named only where the DNA matches it firmly. Size values are once, few and many counts, or a class for expanded clones, and some rows have none.

J: TRBJ2-5; D: -; V: TRBV5-6; size: -; CDR3: CASSFRGDIQETQYF; DNA: TGTGCCAGCAGCTTTCGGGGGGACATCCAAGAGACCCAGTACTTC
J: TRBJ2-3; D: TRBD2; V: TRBV5-1; size: -; CDR3: CASSLAGGSTDTQYF; DNA: TGCGCCAGCAGCTTGGCGGGGGGAAGCACAGATACGCAGTATTTT
J: TRBJ1-1; D: TRBD1; V: TRBV4-3; size: -; CDR3: CASSRQGSNTEAFF; DNA: TGCGCCAGCAGTCGACAGGGATCGAACACTGAAGCTTTCTTT
J: TRBJ1-4; D: -; V: TRBV6-6; size: once; CDR3: CASRRAGTANEKLFF; DNA: TGTGCCAGCAGGAGAGCAGGAACTGCTAATGAAAAACTGTTTTTT
J: TRBJ2-1; D: TRBD2; V: TRBV9; size: -; CDR3: CASSVLAGGLANEQFF; DNA: TGTGCCAGCAGCGTACTTGCGGGAGGATTGGCGAATGAGCAGTTCTTC
J: TRBJ1-1; D: -; V: TRBV11-2; size: few; CDR3: CASASDTRRAEAFF; DNA: TGTGCCAGCGCCTCTGACACCAGGCGGGCTGAAGCTTTCTTT
J: TRBJ2-5; D: TRBD2; V: TRBV9; size: -; CDR3: CASSVGLAREEQYF; DNA: TGTGCCAGCAGCGTAGGACTAGCTAGGGAAGAGCAGTACTTC
J: TRBJ2-1; D: TRBD1; V: TRBV5-1; size: -; CDR3: CASSLVGTGYNEQFF; DNA: TGCGCCAGCAGCTTGGTTGGGACAGGGTACAATGAGCAGTTCTTC
J: TRBJ2-1; D: TRBD2; V: TRBV7-2; size: -; CDR3: CASSLALGRGQFF; DNA: TGTGCCAGCAGCTTAGCGCTCGGGAGGGGGCAGTTCTTC
J: TRBJ2-1; D: TRBD2; V: TRBV11-2; size: -; CDR3: CASSLTSGTSGGNEQFF; DNA: TGTGCCAGCAGCTTAACGTCGGGGACTAGCGGGGGCAATGAGCAGTTCTTC
J: TRBJ2-7; D: -; V: TRBV4-2; size: -; CDR3: CASSQEVGYEQYF; DNA: TGTGCCAGCAGCCAAGAGGTAGGGTACGAGCAGTACTTC
J: TRBJ2-7; D: TRBD1; V: TRBV7-2; size: -; CDR3: CASTTLQGLEQYF; DNA: TGTGCCAGCACCACCCTACAGGGGCTGGAGCAGTACTTC
J: TRBJ1-2; D: -; V: TRBV4-2; size: once; CDR3: CASSQESGFGYTF; DNA: TGTGCCAGCAGCCAAGAATCCGGGTTTGGCTACACCTTC
J: TRBJ2-3; D: TRBD2; V: TRBV29-1; size: -; CDR3: CSVEIGGRADTQYF; DNA: TGCAGCGTTGAAATCGGGGGGAGGGCAGATACGCAGTATTTT
J: TRBJ2-7; D: TRBD2; V: TRBV6-6; size: -; CDR3: CASQLAGGPYEQYF; DNA: TGTGCCAGCCAATTAGCGGGGGGGCCCTACGAGCAGTACTTC
J: TRBJ1-1; D: -; V: TRBV11-2; size: once; CDR3: CASSLVDWDTEAFF; DNA: TGTGCCAGCAGCTTAGTGGATTGGGATACTGAAGCTTTCTTT
J: TRBJ2-3; D: -; V: TRBV27; size: -; CDR3: CASSSVGDTQYF; DNA: TGTGCCAGCAGTTCAGTGGGAGATACGCAGTATTTT
J: TRBJ1-6; D: -; V: TRBV29-1; size: few; CDR3: CSVRQTDNSPLHF; DNA: TGCAGCGTACGACAGACCGATAATTCACCCCTCCACTTT
J: TRBJ2-7; D: -; V: TRBV11-2; size: -; CDR3: CASSLGRGSSYEQYF; DNA: TGTGCCAGCAGCTTAGGTAGGGGTAGTTCCTACGAGCAGTACTTC
J: TRBJ2-3; D: TRBD1; V: TRBV7-6; size: -; CDR3: CASSSGGTGGNTQYF; DNA: TGTGCCAGCAGCTCCGGCGGGACAGGGGGCAATACGCAGTATTTT
J: TRBJ2-7; D: -; V: TRBV14; size: -; CDR3: CASGNYEQYF; DNA: TGTGCCAGCGGTAACTACGAGCAGTACTTC
J: TRBJ1-6; D: -; V: TRBV19; size: -; CDR3: CASSITGAGSPLHF; DNA: TGTGCCAGTAGTATTACGGGGGCAGGTTCACCCCTCCACTTT
J: TRBJ2-7; D: -; V: TRBV30; size: -; CDR3: CAWSRGGVGYEQYF; DNA: TGTGCCTGGTCCCGAGGGGGGGTAGGTTACGAGCAGTACTTC
J: TRBJ1-1; D: -; V: TRBV5-6; size: -; CDR3: CASSVRVGFNTEAFF; DNA: TGTGCCAGCAGCGTCAGGGTTGGGTTTAACACTGAAGCTTTCTTT
J: TRBJ1-1; D: -; V: TRBV30; size: -; CDR3: CAWSRPNTEAFF; DNA: TGTGCCTGGAGTCGACCGAACACTGAAGCTTTCTTT
J: TRBJ2-4; D: -; V: TRBV23-1; size: -; CDR3: CASSRRVAKNIQYF; DNA: TGCGCCAGCAGTCGTAGGGTAGCCAAAAACATTCAGTACTTC
J: TRBJ1-2; D: TRBD1; V: TRBV30; size: once; CDR3: CAQQGFGYTF; DNA: TGTGCCCAACAGGGGTTTGGCTACACCTTC
J: TRBJ2-7; D: -; V: TRBV14; size: -; CDR3: CASSPQQVSYEQYF; DNA: TGTGCCAGCAGCCCCCAGCAGGTTTCCTACGAGCAGTACTTC
J: TRBJ1-4; D: TRBD1; V: TRBV6-1; size: few; CDR3: CASRDRTGWSEKLFF; DNA: TGTGCCAGCAGAGATAGGACAGGGTGGAGTGAAAAACTGTTTTTT
J: TRBJ2-1; D: TRBD2; V: TRBV7-8; size: -; CDR3: CASNAGGDNEQFF; DNA: TGTGCCAGCAACGCGGGAGGGGACAATGAGCAGTTCTTC
J: TRBJ1-6; D: TRBD1; V: TRBV6-6; size: -; CDR3: CASTDRVFSPLHF; DNA: TGTGCCAGCACGGACAGGGTGTTCTCACCCCTCCACTTT
J: TRBJ1-4; D: -; V: TRBV14; size: -; CDR3: CASSQASDRSSEKLFF; DNA: TGTGCCAGCAGCCAAGCCTCCGACAGGTCTTCGGAAAAACTGTTTTTT
J: TRBJ1-5; D: TRBD1; V: TRBV28; size: -; CDR3: CASSSPQGMSQPQHF; DNA: TGTGCCAGCAGTTCTCCACAGGGGATGAGTCAGCCCCAGCATTTT
J: TRBJ2-1; D: -; V: TRBV11-3; size: -; CDR3: CASSAGLDNEQFF; DNA: TGTGCCAGCAGCGCGGGACTGGACAATGAGCAGTTCTTC
J: TRBJ1-4; D: -; V: TRBV5-1; size: few; CDR3: CASNVGLGQGNEKLFF; DNA: TGCGCCAGCAACGTGGGCCTCGGTCAGGGGAATGAAAAACTGTTTTTT
J: TRBJ2-7; D: TRBD1; V: TRBV7-8; size: -; CDR3: CASSTLQGQGAREQYF; DNA: TGTGCCAGCAGCACCCTCCAGGGACAGGGGGCTAGGGAGCAGTACTTC
J: TRBJ2-3; D: -; V: TRBV5-1; size: -; CDR3: CASSSSSTDTQYF; DNA: TGCGCCAGCAGCTCCTCGTCCACAGATACGCAGTATTTT
J: TRBJ2-1; D: TRBD1; V: TRBV5-8; size: -; CDR3: CASSRTGTAYNEQFF; DNA: TGTGCCAGCAGCCGAACCGGGACAGCTTACAATGAGCAGTTCTTC
J: TRBJ2-3; D: -; V: TRBV27; size: once; CDR3: CASSSSYPSDTQYF; DNA: TGTGCCAGCAGTTCTTCATATCCATCGGATACGCAGTATTTT